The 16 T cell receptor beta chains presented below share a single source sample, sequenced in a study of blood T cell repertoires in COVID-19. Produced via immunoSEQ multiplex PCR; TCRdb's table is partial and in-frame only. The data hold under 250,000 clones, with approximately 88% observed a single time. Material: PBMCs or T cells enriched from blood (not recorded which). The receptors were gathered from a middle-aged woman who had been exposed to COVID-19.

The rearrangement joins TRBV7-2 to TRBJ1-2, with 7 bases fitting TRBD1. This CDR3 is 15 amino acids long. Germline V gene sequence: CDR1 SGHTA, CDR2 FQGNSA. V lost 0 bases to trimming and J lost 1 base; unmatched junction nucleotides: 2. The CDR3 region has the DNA TGTGCCAGCAGCTTAGCTCCAGGGGGTAACTATGGCTACACCTTC. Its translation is CASSLAPGGNYGYTF.

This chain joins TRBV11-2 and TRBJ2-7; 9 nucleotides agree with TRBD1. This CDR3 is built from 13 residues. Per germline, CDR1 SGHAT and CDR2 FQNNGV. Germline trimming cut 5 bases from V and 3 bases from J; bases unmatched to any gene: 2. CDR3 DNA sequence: TGTGCCAGCAGCCGGGACAGGGTCTACGAGCAGTACGTC. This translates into CASSRDRVYEQYV.

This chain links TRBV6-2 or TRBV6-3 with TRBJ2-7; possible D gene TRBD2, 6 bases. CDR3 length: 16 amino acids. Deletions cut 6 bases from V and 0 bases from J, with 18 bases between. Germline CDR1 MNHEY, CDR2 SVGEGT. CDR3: CASSRRGVEGSYEQYV. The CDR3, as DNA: TGTGCCAGCAGCCGGCGAGGGGTGGAGGGCTCCTACGAGCAGTACGTC.

The CDR3 region has the DNA TGTGCCAGCAGCCAAACAGGGGGCACGGGTAATCAGCCCCAGCATTTT. It encodes CASSQTGGTGNQPQHF. V gene TRBV27 combines with J gene TRBJ1-5; 9 bases are a match to TRBD1. Germline V gene lookup returns CDR1 MNHEY and CDR2 SMNVEV (reference sequence). V lost 6 bases and J lost 4; bases outside the gene matches: 10. CDR3 length equals 16 residues.

The CDR3 DNA reads as TGTGCCAGCAGCTCCGAGGCCCTAAACACTGAAGCTTTCTTT. It translates to CASSSEALNTEAFF. V gene TRBV11-3 combines with J gene TRBJ1-1; the D is unclear. Germline V lookup: CDR1 SGHNT, CDR2 YENEEA. V lost 4 bases and J 2 bases, leaving 11 bases between the germline ends. The CDR3 consists of 14 residues.

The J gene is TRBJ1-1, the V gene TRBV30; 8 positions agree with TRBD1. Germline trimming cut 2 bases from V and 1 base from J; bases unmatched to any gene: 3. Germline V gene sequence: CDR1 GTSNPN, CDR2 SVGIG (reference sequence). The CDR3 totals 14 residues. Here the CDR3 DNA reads TGTGCCTGGAGTCTAGACAGGGGGAACACTGAAGCTTTCTTT. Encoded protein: CAWSLDRGNTEAFF.

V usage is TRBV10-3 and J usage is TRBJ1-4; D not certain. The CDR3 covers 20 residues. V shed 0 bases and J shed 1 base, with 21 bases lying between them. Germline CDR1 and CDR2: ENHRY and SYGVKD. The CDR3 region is CAISESTPGVGRRTNEKLFF. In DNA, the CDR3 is TGTGCCATCAGTGAGTCGACTCCCGGGGTGGGCAGGCGAACTAATGAAAAACTGTTTTTT.

The CDR3 bases are TGCGCCAGCAGCTTGGGTCAGTCAGCCTACAATGAGCAGTTCTTC. Translated, it gives CASSLGQSAYNEQFF. The gene calls are TRBV5-1 and TRBJ2-1; D unresolved. Trimming removed 0 bases from V and 2 bases from J, with 9 bases in between. Per the germline V gene, CDR1 is SGHRS and CDR2 is YFSETQ. This CDR3 has 15 amino acids. Using reference TRBV5-1 and TRBJ2-1 for the parts outside the CDR3, the full variable domain is KAGVTQTPRYLIKTRGQQVTLSCSPISGHRSVSWYQQTPGQGLQFLFEYFSETQRNKGNFPGRFSGRQFSNSRSEMNVSTLELGDSALYLCASSLGQSAYNEQFFGPGTRLTVL.

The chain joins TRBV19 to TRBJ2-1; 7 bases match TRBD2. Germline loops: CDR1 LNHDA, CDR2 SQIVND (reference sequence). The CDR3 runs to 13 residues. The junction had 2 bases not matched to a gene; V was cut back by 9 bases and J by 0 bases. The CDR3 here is CASGGSSYNEQFF. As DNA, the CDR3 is TGTGCCAGCGGGGGGAGCTCCTACAATGAGCAGTTCTTC.

The CDR3 protein is CASRRRTATNEKLFF. The CDR3 nucleotides read TGTGCCAGCAGGCGCCGGACAGCAACTAATGAAAAACTGTTTTTT. This chain joins TRBV27 and TRBJ1-4; a weak D match, TRBD1 (6 bases). This CDR3 comprises 15 residues. In germline, CDR1 is MNHEY, CDR2 SMNVEV (reference sequence). The ends were cut back, 6 bases at V and 0 bases at J, with 11 bases in the middle. Full variable domain (remainder filled in from reference TRBV27 and TRBJ1-4): EAQVTQNPRYLITVTGKKLTVTCSQNMNHEYMSWYRQDPGLGLRQIYYSMNVEVTDKGDVPEGYKVSRKEKRNFPLILESPSPNQTSLYFCASRRRTATNEKLFFGSGTQLSVL.

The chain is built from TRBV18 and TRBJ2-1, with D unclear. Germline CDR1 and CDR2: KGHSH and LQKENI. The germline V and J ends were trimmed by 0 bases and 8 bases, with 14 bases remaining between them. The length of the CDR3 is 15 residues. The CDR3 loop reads CASSPPFTPSDEQFF. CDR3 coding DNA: TGTGCCAGCTCACCACCGTTTACCCCCAGCGATGAGCAGTTCTTC.

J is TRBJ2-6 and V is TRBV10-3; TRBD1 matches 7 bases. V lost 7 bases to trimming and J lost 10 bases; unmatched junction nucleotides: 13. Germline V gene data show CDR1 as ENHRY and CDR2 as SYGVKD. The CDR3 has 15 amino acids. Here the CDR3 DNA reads TGTGCCATCATGACGATAGGGACAGAAAAAAACGTCCTGACTTTC. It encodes CAIMTIGTEKNVLTF.

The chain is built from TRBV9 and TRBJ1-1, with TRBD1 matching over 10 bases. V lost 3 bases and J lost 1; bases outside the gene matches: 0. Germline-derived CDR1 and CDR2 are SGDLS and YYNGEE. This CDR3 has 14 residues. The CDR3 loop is CASSGDRGNTEAFF. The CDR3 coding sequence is TGTGCCAGCAGCGGGGACAGGGGGAACACTGAAGCTTTCTTT.

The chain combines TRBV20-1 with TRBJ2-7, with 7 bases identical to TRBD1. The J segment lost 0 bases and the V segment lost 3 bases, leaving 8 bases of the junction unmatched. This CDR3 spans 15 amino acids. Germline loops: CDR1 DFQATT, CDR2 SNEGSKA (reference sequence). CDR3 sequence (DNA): TGCAGTGCTAGTCAATGGGACAGAGCCTCCTACGAGCAGTACTTC. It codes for CSASQWDRASYEQYF.

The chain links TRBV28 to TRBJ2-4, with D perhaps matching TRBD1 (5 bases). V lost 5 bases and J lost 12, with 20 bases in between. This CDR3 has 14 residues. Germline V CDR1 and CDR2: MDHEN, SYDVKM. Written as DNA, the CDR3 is TGTGCCAGCAGTACTGGACACCTCTCCGCGGATCAGTACTTC. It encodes CASSTGHLSADQYF.

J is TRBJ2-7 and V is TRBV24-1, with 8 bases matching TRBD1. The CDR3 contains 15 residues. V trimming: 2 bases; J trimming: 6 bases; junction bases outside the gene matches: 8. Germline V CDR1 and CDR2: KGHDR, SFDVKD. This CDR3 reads CATSDSLLQGGEQYV. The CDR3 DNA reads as TGTGCCACCAGTGATTCCCTATTACAGGGGGGCGAGCAGTACGTC.